This is a list of T cell receptor beta chains from one sample in a study of early stage breast cancer tumors. Using immunoSEQ multiplex PCR, the repertoire was profiled, and TCRdb retains in-frame clones only, with some absent. The table lists over 15,000 clones, about four fifths of them singletons. Specimen: blood. The receptors originated from a person between 65 and 79 years old with breast cancer. CDR3s include the opening cysteine and the closing phenylalanine or tryptophan. A D gene is named only where the DNA matches it firmly. Part of the rows lack a size; the others show once, few, many or a class for expanded clones.

j_call,d_call,clone_size,v_call,cdr3_nt,cdr3_aa
TRBJ2-2,TRBD2,NA,TRBV6-1,TGTGCCAGCAGTGGCCTCGGGGGGATGAACACCGGGGAGCTGTTTTTT,CASSGLGGMNTGELFF
TRBJ2-5,TRBD2,NA,TRBV6-1,TGTGCCAGCGGACTAGCGAGGTCTCGGACCCAGTACTTC,CASGLARSRTQYF
TRBJ2-5,TRBD2,NA,TRBV2,TGTGCCAGCAGTGATATTATACTAGCGGGGGACCAAGAGACCCAGTACTTC,CASSDIILAGDQETQYF
TRBJ2-5,NA,NA,TRBV15,TGTGCCACCAGCGGAACAGGGATACAAGAGACCCAGTACTTC,CATSGTGIQETQYF
TRBJ2-7,TRBD1,few,TRBV18,TGTGCCAGCTCACCACGGGACAGATATTCCTACGAGCAGTACTTC,CASSPRDRYSYEQYF
TRBJ2-2,NA,NA,TRBV7-3,TGTGCCAGCAGCTCCACAGGAGCTACCGGGGAGCTGTTTTTT,CASSSTGATGELFF
TRBJ2-2,TRBD2,NA,TRBV7-9,TGTGCCAGCAGCTTCGGGGGGGCGACCGGGGAGCTGTTTTTT,CASSFGGATGELFF
TRBJ2-1,TRBD2,NA,TRBV7-3,TGTGCCAGCAGCTTAGGTCGGGGTAGCGGGAGGGTGTTCTTC,CASSLGRGSGRVFF
TRBJ2-7,TRBD1,NA,TRBV7-2,TGTGCCAGCAGCAAGCGGACAGGAACCTACGAGCAGTACTTC,CASSKRTGTYEQYF
TRBJ1-1,TRBD1,NA,TRBV27,TGTGCCAGCAATCAACAGGGGAAACACACTGAAGCTTTCTTT,CASNQQGKHTEAFF
TRBJ1-5,NA,few,TRBV11-2,TGTGCCAGCAGCTTATCGGTCTCCAGGGCAGGCCAGCCCCAGCATTTT,CASSLSVSRAGQPQHF
TRBJ2-1,TRBD2,NA,TRBV29-1,TGCAGCGTAACTACCCGGGACGGGGGGAGGCATGAGCAGTTCTTC,CSVTTRDGGRHEQFF
TRBJ1-6,NA,few,TRBV5-5,TGTGCCAGCAGCTTGGGACTAGACTATAATTCACCCCTCCACTTT,CASSLGLDYNSPLHF
TRBJ1-1,NA,few,TRBV30,TGTGCCTGGACCCAAGCGGGGCCCGGCACTGAAGCTTTCTTT,CAWTQAGPGTEAFF
TRBJ1-4,NA,NA,TRBV5-4,TGTGCCAGCAGCGTGCCCCAGGGCGGTGAAAAACTGTTTTTT,CASSVPQGGEKLFF
TRBJ1-4,NA,NA,TRBV5-4,TGTGCCAGCAGCGCCAATACAGGTGCAACTAATGAAAAACTGTTTTTT,CASSANTGATNEKLFF
TRBJ1-1,NA,NA,TRBV6-4,TGTGCCAGCAGTGACCCCCCGGGATCTGAAGCTTTCTTT,CASSDPPGSEAFF
TRBJ1-5,NA,NA,TRBV6-6,TGTGCCAGCAGGGTCGTAGGAGGAGGCAATCAGCCCCAGCATTTT,CASRVVGGGNQPQHF
TRBJ2-1,NA,NA,TRBV29-1,TGCAGCGGCAGGGTCACCTACAATGAGCAGTTCTTC,CSGRVTYNEQFF
TRBJ2-1,NA,NA,TRBV7-6,TGTGCCAGCAGCACGCGTCGGAATGAGCAGTTCTTC,CASSTRRNEQFF
TRBJ1-1,NA,NA,TRBV7-8,TGTGCCAGCAGCTTATTCGGAACGGGGATGAACACTGAAGCTTTCTTT,CASSLFGTGMNTEAFF
TRBJ2-3,NA,NA,TRBV7-2,TGTGCCAGCAGCCTATTCCCGAGAGGATCAGATACGCAGTATTTT,CASSLFPRGSDTQYF
TRBJ2-1,TRBD2,NA,TRBV30,TGTGCCTGGAGTGTATTGGGCGGGGGCTCCTACAATGAGCAGTTCTTC,CAWSVLGGGSYNEQFF
TRBJ1-1,NA,NA,TRBV18,TGTGCCAGCTCACCAGGGGGCGGTAAGGTGAACACTGAAGCTTTCTTT,CASSPGGGKVNTEAFF
TRBJ1-5,NA,few,TRBV5-1,TGCGCCAGCAGCTTGGACAGGGAGGGCCAGCCCCAGCATTTT,CASSLDREGQPQHF